The 27 T cell receptor beta chains in this list originate from one sample, sequenced in a study of T cell clonotyping in hematopoietic cell transplantation. TCRdb keeps only in-frame clones here, not all; method: immunoSEQ multiplex PCR. The table lists tens of thousands of clones, 88% of them singletons. Sequenced input: peripheral blood mononuclear cells. The origin of the receptors is a woman aged 40 to 55 in good health. Some clones in this sample may be carry-over from other donors' samples.

The chain carries TRBV7-3 and TRBJ2-3, with D tentatively TRBD1 (7 bases). The CDR3 is 13 amino acids. Trimming removed 3 bases from V and 5 bases from J, with 9 bases in between. From germline, CDR1 is SGHTA and CDR2 FQGTGA. CDR3 protein: CASSFQGGDTQYF. In DNA, the CDR3 is TGTGCCAGCAGCTTTCAGGGGGGAGATACGCAGTATTTT.

The V call is TRBV30, the J call TRBJ1-4; D remains unclear. This CDR3 has 13 residues. From germline, CDR1 is GTSNPN and CDR2 SVGIG (reference sequence). Trimming took 0 bases from V and 8 from J, leaving 10 bases between them. CDR3 DNA sequence: TGTGCCTGGAGTGTAACGACCCGGGAAAAACTGTTTTTT. Encoded protein: CAWSVTTREKLFF.

This clone has just one count. The chain has TRBV19 and TRBJ2-2; either TRBD1 or TRBD2 may supply D (5 bases each). With 7 bases removed from V and 7 bases from J, the gap between germline ends came to 16 bases. Germline lookup yields CDR1 LNHDA and CDR2 SQIVND (reference sequence). This CDR3 has 14 residues. The CDR3: CASTPGTTVGELFF. In DNA, the CDR3 is TGTGCCAGTACCCCAGGGACGACGGTCGGGGAGCTGTTTTTT.

This clone has a single count. The rearrangement joins TRBV4-1 to TRBJ1-5; D remains unclear. V lost 0 bases to trimming and J lost 0 bases, with 9 bases between them. This CDR3 comprises 16 residues. The germline CDR1 and CDR2 sequences are MGHRA and YSYEKL. The CDR3 DNA reads TGCGCCAGCAGCCAAGACATGGGAAATAGCAATCAGCCCCAGCATTTT. This translates into CASSQDMGNSNQPQHF.

The chain combines TRBV29-1 with TRBJ2-7; 12 bases align to TRBD1. V lost 5 bases to trimming and J lost 7 bases; unmatched junction nucleotides: 9. Germline lookup yields CDR1 SQVTM and CDR2 ANQGSEA. There are 14 residues in the CDR3. CDR3 bases: TGCAGCGTTCGGACCGGGACAGGGGGCTGGGAGCAGTACTTC. Residues: CSVRTGTGGWEQYF.

To note about this clone: At one end the junction does not follow the germline gene, possibly because of a read error. The chain uses TRBV7-9 and TRBJ1-1; D not resolved. This CDR3 comprises 9 residues. CDR1 is SEHNR and CDR2 is FQNEAQ in the germline V gene (reference sequence). The CDR3 coding sequence is TGTGCCAGCGGGCGGCACCTTCGATTT. Its translation: CASGRHLRF.

V gene TRBV7-9 combines with J gene TRBJ1-5; D is possibly TRBD1 (6 bases). The CDR3 extends over 13 amino acids. CDR1 SEHNR and CDR2 FQNEAQ come from the germline V gene (reference sequence). V lost 5 bases and J lost 6, with 11 bases in between. CDR3: CASSLTGSQPQHF. DNA of the CDR3: TGTGCCAGCAGCCTCACAGGGAGTCAGCCCCAGCATTTT.

J is TRBJ2-7 and V is TRBV29-1; D possibly corresponds to TRBD1 (5 bases). The germline gives CDR1 SQVTM, CDR2 ANQGSEA. Deletions cut 6 bases from V and 4 bases from J, with 16 bases between. This CDR3 is built from 13 residues. Here the CDR3 DNA reads TGCAGCGTCGTGGGGCAGGGAAAGTACGAGCAGTACTTC. The encoded protein is CSVVGQGKYEQYF.

The chain combines TRBV9 with TRBJ2-4; D perhaps matches TRBD2 (5 bases). The germline V gene encodes CDR1 SGDLS and CDR2 YYNGEE. The CDR3 is made up of 15 amino acids. V was shortened by 4 bases and J by 6 bases, with 17 bases between the two germline ends. This CDR3 reads CASSLEGRESNIQYF. CDR3 sequence (DNA): TGTGCCAGCAGCCTTGAGGGAAGGGAGTCAAACATTCAGTACTTC.

The chain uses TRBV6-5 and TRBJ1-2, with D tentatively TRBD1 (5 bases). This CDR3 region has 14 residues. Trimming cost V 6 bases and J 6 bases, with 17 bases left between them. Germline V gene sequence: CDR1 MNHEY, CDR2 SVGAGI. This CDR3 is CASSPRDRPDGYTF. The DNA of the CDR3 is TGTGCCAGCAGCCCACGGGACCGGCCTGATGGCTACACCTTC.

As DNA, the CDR3 is TGTGCCAGCAGCTCTAGCGGGAGCGGCGAGCAGTACTTC. Encoded protein: CASSSSGSGEQYF. This sequence joins TRBV7-9 and TRBJ2-7; 10 nucleotides agree with TRBD2. V gave up 4 bases and J gave up 6 bases; unmatched junction bases: 3. This CDR3 comprises 13 residues. Germline V lookup: CDR1 SEHNR, CDR2 FQNEAQ (reference sequence). Filled out from reference TRBV7-9 and TRBJ2-7, the complete variable domain reads DTGVSQNPRHKITKRGQNVTFRCDPISEHNRLYWYRQTLGQGPEFLTYFQNEAQLEKSRLLSDRFSAERPKGSFSTLEIQRTEQGDSAMYLCASSSSGSGEQYFGPGTRLTVT.

The rearrangement joins TRBV5-6 to TRBJ1-1; TRBD1 matches 7 bases. The CDR3 sequence is 17 residues long. Germline V gives CDR1 SGHDT, CDR2 YYEEEE. V was pared by 4 bases and J by 11 bases, with 23 bases of the junction left unmatched. Here the CDR3 reads CASSPFGGQYELSRAFF. In nucleotides, the CDR3 is TGTGCCAGCAGCCCCTTCGGGGGACAGTATGAATTGAGTAGGGCTTTCTTT.

The V call is TRBV7-6, the J call TRBJ1-4, with D unresolved. Trimming took off 10 bases at V and 0 bases at J, with 15 bases between the two ends. Germline assignment: CDR1 SGHVS and CDR2 FNYEAQ. There are 15 residues in the CDR3. In DNA, the CDR3 is TGTGCCACGGTGGGCAGAACTGCAACTAATGAAAAACTGTTTTTT. Protein product: CATVGRTATNEKLFF.

This clone is a singleton in its sample. The V and J genes are TRBV28 and TRBJ2-1; TRBD1 agrees at 9 bases. CDR3 length: 17 amino acids. V was clipped by 2 bases and J by 5 bases; unmatched bases: 10. CDR1 MDHEN and CDR2 SYDVKM come from the germline V gene. CDR3 DNA sequence: TGTGCCAGCAGTTTAGTCCCCGGACAGGGGCAGAACAATGAGCAGTTCTTC. This sequence encodes CASSLVPGQGQNNEQFF.

DNA for the CDR3: TGTGCCAGCAGCTTAGGGGGGACAGGAGTCTACGAGCAGTACTTC. Translated: CASSLGGTGVYEQYF. V is TRBV7-2 and J is TRBJ2-7; 8 bases map to TRBD1. The CDR3 is 15 residues long. Germline assignment: CDR1 SGHTA and CDR2 FQGNSA. Trimming removed 1 base from V and 3 bases from J; junction bases left unmatched: 5.

V gene TRBV7-8 combines with J gene TRBJ2-7; a weak D match, TRBD1 (6 bases). V shed 7 bases and J shed 2 bases, with 18 bases lying between them. Germline loops: CDR1 SGHVS, CDR2 FQNEAQ. The CDR3 runs to 15 residues. The DNA of the CDR3 is TGTGCCAGCACCCAATTTGGGACAACTACCTACGAGCAGTACTTC. Residues: CASTQFGTTTYEQYF.

About this clone: One junction end disagrees with the germline gene, perhaps due to a read error. The chain is built from TRBV19 and TRBJ1-3; TRBD1 might be the D (6 bases). The germline V gene has CDR1 LNHDA and CDR2 SQIVND (reference sequence). This CDR3 comprises 14 residues. DNA for the CDR3: TGTGCCAGTAATTCGAGAGGGGGTGGAGACACCATATATTTT. It encodes CASNSRGGGDTIYF.

The chain employs TRBV21-1 and TRBJ2-7. TRBV21-1 is a listed pseudogene. This CDR3 has 11 amino acids. CDR3 amino acids: CASPKTYEQYF. The CDR3 DNA sequence: TGTGCCAGCCCCAAGACCTACGAGCAGTACTTC.

This clone was counted between two and nine times. The chain combines TRBV29-1 with TRBJ2-1; 9 bases match TRBD2. The length of the CDR3 is 13 residues. Trimming at V came to 7 bases and at J to 4 bases, leaving 5 bases not matched to a gene. The V gene's germline CDR1 is SQVTM and CDR2 ANQGSEA. The CDR3 nucleotides are TGCAGCGCAGGGCGGGAGGGATACAATGAGCAGTTCTTC. Translating it yields CSAGREGYNEQFF.

This clone was picked up a small number of times. This rearrangement joins TRBV28 to TRBJ1-2; unclear D gene. Trimming took 6 bases from V and 4 from J, leaving 9 bases between them. The germline V gene has CDR1 MDHEN and CDR2 SYDVKM. The CDR3 has 12 residues. The CDR3 spells CASRAQGYGYTF. CDR3 in DNA: TGTGCCAGCAGGGCACAAGGCTATGGCTACACCTTC.

This chain uses TRBV6-1 with TRBJ2-3, with D possibly TRBD1 on 5 matching bases. The germline V gene encodes CDR1 MNHNS and CDR2 SASEGT. V gave up 11 bases and J gave up 1 base, with 19 bases separating them. The CDR3 loop spans 15 amino acids. CDR3 residues: CARNRPVRGTDTQYF. The CDR3 bases are TGTGCCCGTAACAGGCCAGTTCGGGGCACAGATACGCAGTATTTT.

The gene calls are TRBV6-1 and TRBJ1-5; a possible D gene is TRBD1 (6 bases). Germline CDR1 is MNHNS and CDR2 is SASEGT. V lost 1 base to trimming and J lost 7 bases, with 11 bases between them. The CDR3 is made up of 14 amino acids. CDR3 protein: CASSEVARGQPQHF. Written as DNA, the CDR3 is TGTGCCAGCAGTGAAGTTGCAAGGGGGCAGCCCCAGCATTTT.

The CDR3 is CASSEATSGRRETQYF. The CDR3 DNA follows: TGTGCCAGCAGTGAAGCGACTAGCGGGAGGCGAGAGACCCAGTACTTC. V usage is TRBV28 and J usage is TRBJ2-5, with 13 bases lining up with TRBD2. V lost 5 bases to trimming and J lost 4 bases; unmatched junction nucleotides: 7. The CDR3 extends over 16 amino acids. From germline, CDR1 is MDHEN and CDR2 SYDVKM.

The chain has TRBV29-1 and TRBJ1-2; 9 nucleotides line up with TRBD1. Germline V lookup: CDR1 SQVTM, CDR2 ANQGSEA. V shed 3 bases, J shed 5 bases, and the junction held 7 bases outside the gene matches. This CDR3 spans 14 amino acids. This CDR3 is CSVDGGQGIYGYTF. In DNA form, the CDR3 reads TGCAGCGTTGATGGCGGACAGGGGATATATGGCTACACCTTC. Full variable domain (missing parts from reference TRBV29-1 and TRBJ1-2): SAVISQKPSRDICQRGTSLTIQCQVDSQVTMMFWYRQQPGQSLTLIATANQGSEATYESGFVIDKFPISRPNLTFSTLTVSNMSPEDSSIYLCSVDGGQGIYGYTFGSGTRLTVV.

This CDR3 is CASSQGYGTSAGELFF. In DNA, the CDR3 is TGCGCCAGCAGCCAAGGATACGGGACTAGCGCCGGGGAGCTGTTTTTT. This chain uses TRBV4-3 with TRBJ2-2, with 10 bases identical to TRBD2. This CDR3 has 16 residues. The germline V gene has CDR1 LGHNA and CDR2 YSLEER. The trim removed 1 base at V and 6 bases at J, leaving 5 bases unmatched.

The J gene is TRBJ2-3, the V gene TRBV7-9, with unresolved D. This CDR3 contains 14 residues. CDR1 is SEHNR and CDR2 is FQNEAQ in the germline V gene (reference sequence). V was shortened by 2 bases and J by 0 bases, with 6 bases between the two germline ends. CDR3 region: CASSLQSSTDTQYF. The CDR3 DNA reads as TGTGCCAGCAGCTTACAGTCTAGCACAGATACGCAGTATTTT.

The chain uses TRBV2 and TRBJ2-2, with 8 nucleotides matching TRBD2. V trimming: 7 bases; J trimming: 3 bases; junction bases outside the gene matches: 4. Germline CDR1 and CDR2: SNHLY and FYNNEI. The CDR3 is 14 amino acids. The CDR3 DNA sequence: TGTGCCAGCAAACGAGCGGGAGACACCGGGGAGCTGTTTTTT. Its protein product is CASKRAGDTGELFF.